This paragraph covers one T cell receptor (beta chain) sequence. This record belongs to a study of human T cells and chemical hapten exposure. Specified time point: patch test 3, about 24 weeks after DPC sensitization. Treatment reported: therapeutic diphenylcyclopropenone sensitization with weekly scalp DPC. MiXCR was run by TCRdb on the RACE reads, yielding one entry per CDR3 protein. The sample carries 150,000 to 200,000 distinct CDR3 sequences, 28% recorded once. Trimming shortened V by 2 bases and J by 2 bases, and 12 bases separated the two germline ends. Germline assignment: CDR1 SGHTA and CDR2 FQGTGA. There are 16 residues in the CDR3.

The chain carries TRBV7-3 and TRBJ2-2; D is perhaps TRBD2 (6 bases). The origin of this receptor is a woman between 18 and 30 years old with alopecia areata. Some clones in this sample may be carry-over from other donors' samples. The source was whole blood, collected in connection with sensitization to the hapten diphenylcyclopropenone (DPC). In DNA form, the CDR3 reads TGTGCCAGCAGCTTATATGTCGGGAGTAACACCGGGGAGCTGTTTTTT. This encodes CASSLYVGSNTGELFF.